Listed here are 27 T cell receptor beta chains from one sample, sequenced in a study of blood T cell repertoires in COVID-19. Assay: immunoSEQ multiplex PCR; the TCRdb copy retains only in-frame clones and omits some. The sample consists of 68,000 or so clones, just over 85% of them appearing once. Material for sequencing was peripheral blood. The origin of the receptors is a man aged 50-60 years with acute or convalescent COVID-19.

CDR3 sequence (DNA): TGTGCCAGCAGCTTGAGCGGGAGGGCCGACAATGAGCAGTTCTTC. Encoded protein: CASSLSGRADNEQFF. The chain uses TRBV7-9 and TRBJ2-1, with 10 bases identical to TRBD2. CDR1 is SEHNR, CDR2 FQNEAQ, per germline (reference sequence). V was clipped by 3 bases and J by 5 bases; unmatched bases: 4. The CDR3 extends over 15 amino acids.

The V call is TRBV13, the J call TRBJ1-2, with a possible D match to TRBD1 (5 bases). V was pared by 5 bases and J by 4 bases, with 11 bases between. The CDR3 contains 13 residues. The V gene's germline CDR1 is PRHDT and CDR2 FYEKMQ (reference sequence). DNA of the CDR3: TGTGCCAGCAGCGCAGGGTTCAGCTATGGCTACACCTTC. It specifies CASSAGFSYGYTF.

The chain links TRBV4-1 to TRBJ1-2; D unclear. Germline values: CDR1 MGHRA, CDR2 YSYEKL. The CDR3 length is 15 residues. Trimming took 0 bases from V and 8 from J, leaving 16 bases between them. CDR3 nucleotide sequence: TGCGCCAGCAGCCAAGACTTTACCCTTCCCGAGGGCTACACCTTC. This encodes CASSQDFTLPEGYTF.

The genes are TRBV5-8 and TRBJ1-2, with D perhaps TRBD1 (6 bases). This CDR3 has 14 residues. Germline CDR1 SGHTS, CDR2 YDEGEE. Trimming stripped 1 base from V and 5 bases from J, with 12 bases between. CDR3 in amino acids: CASSLTGIGYGYTF. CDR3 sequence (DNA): TGTGCCAGCAGCTTGACAGGGATAGGTTATGGCTACACCTTC.

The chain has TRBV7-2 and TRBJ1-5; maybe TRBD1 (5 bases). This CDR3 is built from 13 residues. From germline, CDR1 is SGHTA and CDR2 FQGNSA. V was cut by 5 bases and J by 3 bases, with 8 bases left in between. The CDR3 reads CASSQGINQPQHF. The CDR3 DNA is TGTGCCAGCAGCCAGGGAATCAATCAGCCCCAGCATTTT.

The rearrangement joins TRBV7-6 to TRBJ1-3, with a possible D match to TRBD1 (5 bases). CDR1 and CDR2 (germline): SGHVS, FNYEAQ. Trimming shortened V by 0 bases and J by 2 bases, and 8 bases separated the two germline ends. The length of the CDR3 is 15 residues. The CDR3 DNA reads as TGTGCCAGCAGCTTAGCTGCGGGGGCTGGAAACACCATATATTTT. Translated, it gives CASSLAAGAGNTIYF. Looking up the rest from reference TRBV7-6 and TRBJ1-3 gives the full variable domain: GAGVSQSPRYKVTKRGQDVALRCDPISGHVSLYWYRQALGQGPEFLTYFNYEAQQDKSGLPNDRFSAERPEGSISTLTIQRTEQRDSAMYRCASSLAAGAGNTIYFGEGSWLTVV.

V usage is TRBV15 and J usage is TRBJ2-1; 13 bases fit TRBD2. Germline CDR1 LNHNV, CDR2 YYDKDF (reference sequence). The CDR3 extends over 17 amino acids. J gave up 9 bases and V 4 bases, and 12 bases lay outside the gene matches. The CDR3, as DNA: TGTGCCACCAGCATAACGCGACTAGCGGGGGGAGGGATTGAGCAGTTCTTC. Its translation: CATSITRLAGGGIEQFF.

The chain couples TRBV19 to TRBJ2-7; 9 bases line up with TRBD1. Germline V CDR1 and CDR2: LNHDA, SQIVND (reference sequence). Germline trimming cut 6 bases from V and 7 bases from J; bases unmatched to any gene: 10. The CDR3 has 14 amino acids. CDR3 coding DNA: TGTGCCAGTAGGGACCGGGACAGGGTCGGAGAGCAGTACTTC. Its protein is CASRDRDRVGEQYF.

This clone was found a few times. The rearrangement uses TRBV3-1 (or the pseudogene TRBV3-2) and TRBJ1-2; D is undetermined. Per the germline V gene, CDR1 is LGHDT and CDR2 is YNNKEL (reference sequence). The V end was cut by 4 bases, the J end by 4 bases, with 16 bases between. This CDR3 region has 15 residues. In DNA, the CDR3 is TGTGCCAGCAGCCTCCTGTCGTTCGGGAGCTATGGCTACACCTTC. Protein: CASSLLSFGSYGYTF.

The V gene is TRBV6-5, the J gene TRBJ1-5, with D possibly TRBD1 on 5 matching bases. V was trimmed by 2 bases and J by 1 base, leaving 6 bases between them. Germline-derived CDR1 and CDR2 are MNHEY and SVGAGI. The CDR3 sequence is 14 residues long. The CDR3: CASSYGGSNQPQHF. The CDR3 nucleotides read TGTGCCAGCAGTTACGGGGGGAGCAATCAGCCCCAGCATTTT.

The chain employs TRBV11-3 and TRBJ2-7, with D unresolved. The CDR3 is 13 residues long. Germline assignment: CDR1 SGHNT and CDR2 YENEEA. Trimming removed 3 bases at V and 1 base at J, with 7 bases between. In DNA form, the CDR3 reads TGTGCCAGCAGCTTGTCCCTATCCTACGAGCAGTACTTC. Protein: CASSLSLSYEQYF.

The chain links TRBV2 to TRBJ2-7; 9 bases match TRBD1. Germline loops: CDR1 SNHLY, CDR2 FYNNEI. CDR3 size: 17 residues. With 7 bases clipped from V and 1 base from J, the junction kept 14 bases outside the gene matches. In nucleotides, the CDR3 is TGTGCCAGCAATCTTCCGAGTGGGACAGGGTTTTCCTACGAGCAGTACTTC. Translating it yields CASNLPSGTGFSYEQYF.

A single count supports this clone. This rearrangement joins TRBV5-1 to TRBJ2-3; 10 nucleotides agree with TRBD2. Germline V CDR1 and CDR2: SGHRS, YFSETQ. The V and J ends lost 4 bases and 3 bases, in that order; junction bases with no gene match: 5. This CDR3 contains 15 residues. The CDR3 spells CASSQAGGGTDTQYF. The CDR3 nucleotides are TGCGCCAGCAGCCAAGCGGGAGGGGGGACAGATACGCAGTATTTT. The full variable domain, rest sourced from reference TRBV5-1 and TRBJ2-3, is KAGVTQTPRYLIKTRGQQVTLSCSPISGHRSVSWYQQTPGQGLQFLFEYFSETQRNKGNFPGRFSGRQFSNSRSEMNVSTLELGDSALYLCASSQAGGGTDTQYFGPGTRLTVL.

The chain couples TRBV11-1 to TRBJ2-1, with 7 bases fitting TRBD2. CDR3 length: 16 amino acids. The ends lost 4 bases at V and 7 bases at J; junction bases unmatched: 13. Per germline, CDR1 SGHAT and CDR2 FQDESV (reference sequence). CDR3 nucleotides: TGTGCCAGCAGCTCCGCCACCCGGACTAGTTCAAATGAGCAGTTCTTC. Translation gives CASSSATRTSSNEQFF.

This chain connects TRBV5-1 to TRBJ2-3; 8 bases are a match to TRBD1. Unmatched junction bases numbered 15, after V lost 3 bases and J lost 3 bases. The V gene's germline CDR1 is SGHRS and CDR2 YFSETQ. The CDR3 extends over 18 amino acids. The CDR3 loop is CASSSSGQGPFGTDTQYF. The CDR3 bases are TGCGCCAGCAGCTCCTCCGGACAGGGTCCCTTTGGAACAGATACGCAGTATTTT.

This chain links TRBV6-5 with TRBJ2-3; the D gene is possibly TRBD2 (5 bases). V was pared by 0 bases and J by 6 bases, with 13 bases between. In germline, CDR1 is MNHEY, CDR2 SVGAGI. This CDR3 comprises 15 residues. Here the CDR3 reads CASSYSTGNSDTQYF. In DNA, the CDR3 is TGTGCCAGCAGTTACTCGACGGGGAATAGTGATACGCAGTATTTT.

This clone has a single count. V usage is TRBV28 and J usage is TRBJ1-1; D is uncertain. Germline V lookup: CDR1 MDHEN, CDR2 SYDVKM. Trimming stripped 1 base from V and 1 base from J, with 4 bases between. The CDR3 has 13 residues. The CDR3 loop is CASSLYRNTEAFF. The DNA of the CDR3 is TGTGCCAGCAGTTTATACAGGAACACTGAAGCTTTCTTT.

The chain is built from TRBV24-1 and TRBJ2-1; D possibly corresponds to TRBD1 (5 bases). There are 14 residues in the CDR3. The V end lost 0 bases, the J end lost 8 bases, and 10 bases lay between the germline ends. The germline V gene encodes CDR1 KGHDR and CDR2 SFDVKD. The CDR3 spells CATSDLPGRHEQFF. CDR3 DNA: TGTGCCACCAGTGATTTGCCAGGGCGGCATGAGCAGTTCTTC.

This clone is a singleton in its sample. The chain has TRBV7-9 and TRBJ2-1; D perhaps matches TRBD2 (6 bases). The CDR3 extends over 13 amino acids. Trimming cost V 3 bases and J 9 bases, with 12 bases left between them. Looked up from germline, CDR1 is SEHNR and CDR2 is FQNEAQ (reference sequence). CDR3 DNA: TGTGCCAGCAGCTTTTTGGGAGGAGCTGAGCAGTTCTTC. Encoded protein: CASSFLGGAEQFF. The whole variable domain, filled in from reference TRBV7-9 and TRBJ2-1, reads DTGVSQNPRHKITKRGQNVTFRCDPISEHNRLYWYRQTLGQGPEFLTYFQNEAQLEKSRLLSDRFSAERPKGSFSTLEIQRTEQGDSAMYLCASSFLGGAEQFFGPGTRLTVL.

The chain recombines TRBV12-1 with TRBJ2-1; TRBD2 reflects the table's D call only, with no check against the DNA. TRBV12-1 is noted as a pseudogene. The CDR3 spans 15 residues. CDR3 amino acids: CASSFRAGENNEQFF. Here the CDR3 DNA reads TGTGCCAGCAGCTTTCGGGCGGGGGAGAACAATGAGCAGTTCTTC.

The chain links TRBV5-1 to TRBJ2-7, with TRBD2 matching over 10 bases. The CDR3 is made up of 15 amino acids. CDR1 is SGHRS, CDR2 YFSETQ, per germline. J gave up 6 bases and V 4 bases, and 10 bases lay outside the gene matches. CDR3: CASSPGTSDLPEQYF. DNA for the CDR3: TGCGCCAGCAGCCCCGGGACTAGCGACCTACCCGAGCAGTACTTC. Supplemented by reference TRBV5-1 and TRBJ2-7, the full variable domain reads KAGVTQTPRYLIKTRGQQVTLSCSPISGHRSVSWYQQTPGQGLQFLFEYFSETQRNKGNFPGRFSGRQFSNSRSEMNVSTLELGDSALYLCASSPGTSDLPEQYFGPGTRLTVT.

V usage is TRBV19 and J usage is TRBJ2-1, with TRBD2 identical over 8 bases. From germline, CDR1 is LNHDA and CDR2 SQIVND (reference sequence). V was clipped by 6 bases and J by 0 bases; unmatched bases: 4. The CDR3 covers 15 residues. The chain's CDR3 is CASRLSGSSYNEQFF. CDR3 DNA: TGTGCCAGTAGATTAAGCGGGAGCTCCTACAATGAGCAGTTCTTC.

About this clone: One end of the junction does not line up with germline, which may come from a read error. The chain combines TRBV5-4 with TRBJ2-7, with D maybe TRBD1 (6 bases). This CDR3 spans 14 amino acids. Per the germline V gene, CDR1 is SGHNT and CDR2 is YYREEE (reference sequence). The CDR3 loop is CASSLVDSGYAQYF. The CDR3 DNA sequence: TGTGCCAGCAGCTTGGTGGACAGCGGTTACGCGCAGTACTTC.

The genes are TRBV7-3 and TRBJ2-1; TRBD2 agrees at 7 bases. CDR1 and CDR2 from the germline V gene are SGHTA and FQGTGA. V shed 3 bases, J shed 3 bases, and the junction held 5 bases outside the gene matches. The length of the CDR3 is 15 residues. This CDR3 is CASSFGLGFYNEQFF. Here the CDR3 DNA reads TGTGCCAGCAGCTTCGGACTAGGGTTCTACAATGAGCAGTTCTTC.

The CDR3 coding sequence is TGTGCCAGCAGCCCTAGACAGGGGGCGATTGGCTACACCTTC. Amino acid sequence: CASSPRQGAIGYTF. The chain employs TRBV11-2 and TRBJ1-2, with 10 bases matching TRBD1. The germline V gene encodes CDR1 SGHAT and CDR2 FQNNGV. V was clipped by 5 bases and J by 7 bases; unmatched bases: 7. The CDR3 is 14 amino acids.

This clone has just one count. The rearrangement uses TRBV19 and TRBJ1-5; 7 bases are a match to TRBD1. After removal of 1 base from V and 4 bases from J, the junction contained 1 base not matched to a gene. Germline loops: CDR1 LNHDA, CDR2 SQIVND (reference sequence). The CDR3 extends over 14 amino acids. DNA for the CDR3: TGTGCCAGTAGTATAGCACAGGGGAATCAGCCCCAGCATTTT. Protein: CASSIAQGNQPQHF.

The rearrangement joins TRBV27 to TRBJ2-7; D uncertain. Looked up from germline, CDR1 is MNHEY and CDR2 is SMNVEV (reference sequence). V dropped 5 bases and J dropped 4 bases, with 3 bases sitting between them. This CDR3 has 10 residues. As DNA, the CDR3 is TGTGCCAGCAGTCGTTACGAGCAGTACTTC. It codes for CASSRYEQYF.